The 11 T cell receptor beta chains reported below all come from one sample, sequenced in a study of T cell responses to AZD1222 COVID-19 vaccine. Here immunoSEQ multiplex PCR was the method, and the copy in TCRdb shows in-frame clones only, minus some. The sample lists about 150,000 clones; roughly 92% were seen once. This material consisted of peripheral blood, taken on day 0 of AZD1222 vaccination. All receptors derive from an adult in good health.

This chain connects TRBV9 to TRBJ1-3; D is perhaps TRBD1 (5 bases). Trimming took off 3 bases at V and 3 bases at J, with 10 bases between the two ends. This CDR3 contains 14 residues. Germline lookup yields CDR1 SGDLS and CDR2 YYNGEE. The CDR3 loop reads CASSGYRNGNTIYF. CDR3 DNA: TGTGCCAGCAGCGGATACAGGAATGGAAACACCATATATTTT. Full variable domain (remainder filled in from reference TRBV9 and TRBJ1-3): DSGVTQTPKHLITATGQRVTLRCSPRSGDLSVYWYQQSLDQGLQFLIQYYNGEERAKGNILERFSAQQFPDLHSELNLSSLELGDSALYFCASSGYRNGNTIYFGEGSWLTVV.

V gene TRBV6-5 combines with J gene TRBJ1-5; D is uncertain. Germline CDR1 is MNHEY and CDR2 is SVGAGI. The germline V and J ends were trimmed by 7 bases and 5 bases, with 9 bases remaining between them. This CDR3 is 12 amino acids long. The chain's CDR3 is CASMREDQPQHF. CDR3 DNA: TGTGCCAGCATGAGGGAAGATCAGCCCCAGCATTTT.

The chain has TRBV10-1 and TRBJ2-3, with D perhaps matching TRBD1 (6 bases). CDR1 and CDR2 from the germline V gene are WNHNN and SYGVQD (reference sequence). V lost 2 bases to trimming and J lost 2 bases, with 14 bases between them. This CDR3 has 16 amino acids. This CDR3 is CASSEGQRSVTDTQYF. CDR3 DNA: TGCGCCAGCAGTGAGGGACAGAGAAGCGTCACAGATACGCAGTATTTT.

The V and J genes are TRBV29-1 and TRBJ1-1; no clear D gene. CDR3 length: 10 residues. Looked up from germline, CDR1 is SQVTM and CDR2 is ANQGSEA. Trimming pared 3 bases from V and 7 bases from J, leaving 6 bases between. CDR3 DNA: TGCAGCGTTGAGGAGCGTGAAGCTTTCTTT. Translation gives CSVEEREAFF. Based on the CDR3 plus reference TRBV29-1 and TRBJ1-1, the full variable domain is SAVISQKPSRDICQRGTSLTIQCQVDSQVTMMFWYRQQPGQSLTLIATANQGSEATYESGFVIDKFPISRPNLTFSTLTVSNMSPEDSSIYLCSVEEREAFFGQGTRLTVV.

The chain is built from TRBV30 and TRBJ2-1; D remains ambiguous. Germline V gene lookup returns CDR1 GTSNPN and CDR2 SVGIG (reference sequence). V was pared by 3 bases and J by 5 bases, with 14 bases between. The CDR3 contains 14 residues. The CDR3 protein is CAWSLRLTNNEQFF. In DNA, the CDR3 is TGTGCCTGGAGCCTCCGTCTAACAAACAATGAGCAGTTCTTC.

The chain links TRBV6-5 to TRBJ1-1, with no clear D. CDR3 size: 13 residues. Per germline, CDR1 MNHEY and CDR2 SVGAGI. V lost 2 bases and J 0 bases, leaving 4 bases between the germline ends. CDR3 region: CASSYQVNTEAFF. CDR3 DNA: TGTGCCAGCAGTTACCAGGTGAACACTGAAGCTTTCTTT.

The gene calls are TRBV28 and TRBJ1-2, with unresolved D. The CDR3 extends over 12 amino acids. Germline V gene lookup returns CDR1 MDHEN and CDR2 SYDVKM. Trimming shortened V by 5 bases and J by 7 bases, and 11 bases separated the two germline ends. The CDR3 loop reads CASSPTMRGYTF. As DNA, the CDR3 is TGTGCCAGCAGTCCCACAATGCGTGGCTACACCTTC.

The CDR3 DNA sequence: TGTGCCAGCAGTGGGTTTCCAGGGACCGCTGAAGCTTTCTTT. It codes for CASSGFPGTAEAFF. The chain is built from TRBV2 and TRBJ1-1; D might be TRBD1 (5 bases). In germline, CDR1 is SNHLY, CDR2 FYNNEI. The length of the CDR3 is 14 residues. With 4 bases removed from V and 6 bases from J, the gap between germline ends came to 15 bases.

The CDR3 sequence is CASSLLPGGQPQHF. The CDR3 nucleotides read TGTGCCAGCAGCCTGCTCCCAGGGGGCCAGCCCCAGCATTTT. The chain combines TRBV3-1 (or the pseudogene TRBV3-2) with TRBJ1-5; TRBD1 aligns across 8 bases. From germline, CDR1 is LGHDT and CDR2 YNNKEL (reference sequence). The CDR3 extends over 14 amino acids. V dropped 4 bases and J dropped 7; count of bases not matched to a gene: 6.

The gene calls are TRBV9 and TRBJ2-2, with TRBD1 identical over 8 bases. The CDR3 length is 16 residues. V gave up 2 bases and J gave up 6 bases; unmatched junction bases: 9. Germline CDR1 SGDLS, CDR2 YYNGEE. The DNA of the CDR3 is TGTGCCAGCAGCGTGAGACAGGGGCGATGGGCCGGGGAGCTGTTTTTT. Residues: CASSVRQGRWAGELFF.

The chain recombines TRBV5-1 with TRBJ2-1; D not resolved. The CDR3 contains 14 residues. Looked up from germline, CDR1 is SGHRS and CDR2 is YFSETQ. Trimming left V 4 bases short and J 8 bases short, with 16 bases between. CDR3 nucleotides: TGCGCCAGCAGCGCGGACCCCGTGCGGTATGAGCAGTTCTTC. It yields the protein CASSADPVRYEQFF. Based on the CDR3 plus reference TRBV5-1 and TRBJ2-1, the full variable domain is KAGVTQTPRYLIKTRGQQVTLSCSPISGHRSVSWYQQTPGQGLQFLFEYFSETQRNKGNFPGRFSGRQFSNSRSEMNVSTLELGDSALYLCASSADPVRYEQFFGPGTRLTVL.